Sequencing of this TCR beta chain was carried out in a study of T cell responses to AZD1222 COVID-19 vaccine. This CDR3 contains 16 residues. Germline V lookup: CDR1 SQVTM, CDR2 ANQGSEA. V lost 3 bases to trimming and J lost 6 bases; unmatched junction nucleotides: 13. Produced via immunoSEQ multiplex PCR; TCRdb's table is partial and in-frame only. The repertoire has approximately 120,000 clones, roughly 84% of them found once; the top ten carry about 28%. Overall study results and limits: Spike-specific TCR breadth and depth both grew after two AZD1222 doses. In a largely white British group with more females than males, clonal diversity was possibly underestimated.

Concerning this clone itself: Its antigen is still unknown.

This receptor was obtained from an adult who received the AZD1222 COVID-19 vaccine. Sequences were derived from peripheral blood, sampled 28 days after the second AZD1222 dose. The J gene is TRBJ2-3, the V gene TRBV29-1, with 9 bases matching TRBD1. The CDR3 region is CSVDLQQGAFFDTQYF. CDR3 nucleotide sequence: TGCAGCGTTGACCTTCAACAGGGGGCGTTTTTTGATACGCAGTATTTT.